Listed below are T cell receptor beta chains from one sample, sequenced in a study of cytomegalovirus exposure and HLA in healthy donors. TCRdb's copy holds only in-frame clones and misses some; the assay was immunoSEQ multiplex PCR. The sample carries 80,000 to 95,000 clones, more than 80% recorded once. The sequenced sample consisted of PBMCs. The receptors derive from a woman aged 25-40 years in good health and CMV-seronegative. The CDR3 runs from the conserved cysteine through the conserved F or W. The D gene is left open where the match is weak. For some rows the clone size is stated as once, few or many, or as a class when expanded; others skip it.

v_gene	d_gene	abundance	j_gene	CDR3aa	CDR3nt
TRBV2	TRBD2	NA	TRBJ2-5	CAPGGKETQYF	TGTGCCCCGGGAGGGAAAGAGACCCAGTACTTC
TRBV5-1	TRBD2	NA	TRBJ2-5	CASSLADLLAGGQETQYF	TGCGCCAGCAGCTTGGCCGACTTACTAGCGGGGGGGCAAGAGACCCAGTACTTC
TRBV7-3	NA	NA	TRBJ2-7	CASSLTGSSYEQYF	TGTGCCAGCAGCTTAACTGGGAGCTCCTACGAGCAGTACTTC
TRBV28	TRBD1	NA	TRBJ1-1	CASSLSDRVNTEAFF	TGTGCCAGCAGTTTAAGTGACAGGGTGAACACTGAAGCTTTCTTT
TRBV12-2	NA	NA	TRBJ1-4	CASRSGRAGPREKLFF	TGTGCAAGTCGCTCAGGGCGAGCTGGCCCTAGGGAAAAACTGTTTTTT
TRBV9	NA	NA	TRBJ2-1	CASASWAGDNEQFF	TGTGCCAGCGCCAGTTGGGCAGGGGACAATGAGCAGTTCTTC
TRBV4-3	NA	NA	TRBJ2-2	CASSQGLNTGELFF	TGCGCCAGCAGCCAAGGCCTAAACACCGGGGAGCTGTTTTTT
TRBV28	TRBD2	few	TRBJ2-3	CASSFRGGRLTDTQYF	TGTGCCAGCAGTTTTCGGGGCGGGAGGCTCACAGATACGCAGTATTTT
TRBV5-1	NA	once	TRBJ2-2	CASSPRLTGANTGELFF	TGCGCCAGCAGCCCCAGGTTGACAGGCGCGAACACCGGGGAGCTGTTTTTT
TRBV9	NA	NA	TRBJ2-2	CASSVGTQNTGELFF	TGTGCCAGCAGCGTAGGGACACAGAACACCGGGGAGCTGTTTTTT
TRBV29-1	NA	NA	TRBJ2-7	CSVTGWGTYEQYF	TGCAGCGTTACAGGCTGGGGAACCTACGAGCAGTACTTC
TRBV18	NA	NA	TRBJ2-1	CASSPPSWSSYNEQFF	TGTGCCAGCTCACCACCATCGTGGAGCTCCTACAATGAGCAGTTCTTC
TRBV19	TRBD1	NA	TRBJ1-5	CASSTDRGSGQPQHF	TGTGCCAGTAGTACGGACAGGGGGAGCGGGCAGCCCCAGCATTTT
TRBV7-9	TRBD1	NA	TRBJ1-2	CASSLGKLRDRPRDYGYTF	TGTGCCAGCAGCTTAGGTAAATTGCGGGACAGACCCAGGGACTATGGCTACACCTTC
TRBV11-2	TRBD2	NA	TRBJ2-3	CASSFGTSGAGTQYF	TGTGCCAGCAGCTTCGGGACTAGCGGGGCTGGGACGCAGTATTTT
TRBV28	TRBD2	NA	TRBJ2-7	CASSTRGGAVCF	TGTGCCAGCAGTACCCGGGGAGGGGCCGTGTGCTTC